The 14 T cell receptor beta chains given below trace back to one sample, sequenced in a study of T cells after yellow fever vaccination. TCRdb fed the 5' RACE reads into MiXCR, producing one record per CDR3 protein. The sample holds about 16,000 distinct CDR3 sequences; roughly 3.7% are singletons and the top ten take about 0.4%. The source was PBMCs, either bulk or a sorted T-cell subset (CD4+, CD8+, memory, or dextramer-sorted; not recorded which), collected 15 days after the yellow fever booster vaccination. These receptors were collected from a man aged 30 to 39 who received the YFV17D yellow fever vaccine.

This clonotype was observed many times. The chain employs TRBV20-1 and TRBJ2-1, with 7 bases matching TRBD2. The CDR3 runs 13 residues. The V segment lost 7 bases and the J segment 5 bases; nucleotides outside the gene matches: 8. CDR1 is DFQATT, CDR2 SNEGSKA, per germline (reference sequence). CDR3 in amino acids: CSVWRELDNEQFF. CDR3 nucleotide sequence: TGCAGTGTCTGGCGGGAGCTGGACAATGAGCAGTTCTTC.

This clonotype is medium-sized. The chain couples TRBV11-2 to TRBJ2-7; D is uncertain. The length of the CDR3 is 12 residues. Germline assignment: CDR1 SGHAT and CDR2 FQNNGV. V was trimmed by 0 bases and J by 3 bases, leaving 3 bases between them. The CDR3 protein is CASSLDVYEQYF. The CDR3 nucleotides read TGTGCCAGCAGCTTAGACGTCTACGAGCAGTACTTC.

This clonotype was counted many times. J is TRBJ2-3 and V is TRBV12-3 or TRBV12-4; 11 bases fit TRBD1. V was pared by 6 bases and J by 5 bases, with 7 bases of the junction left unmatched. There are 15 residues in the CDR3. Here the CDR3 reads CASSWTGGAGDTQYF. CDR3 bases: TGTGCCAGCAGCTGGACAGGGGGCGCCGGAGATACGCAGTATTTT.

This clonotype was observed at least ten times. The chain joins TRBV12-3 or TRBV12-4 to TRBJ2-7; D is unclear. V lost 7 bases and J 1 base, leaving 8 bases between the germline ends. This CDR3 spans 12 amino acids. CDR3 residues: CASTVGSYEQYF. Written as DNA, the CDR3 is TGTGCCAGCACTGTAGGGTCCTACGAGCAGTACTTC.

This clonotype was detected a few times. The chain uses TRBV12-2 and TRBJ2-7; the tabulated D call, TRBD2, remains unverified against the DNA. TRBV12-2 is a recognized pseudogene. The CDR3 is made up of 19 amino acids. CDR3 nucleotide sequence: TGTGCAAGTCGCTTCAAGCAACAATCTAGCGGGAGGGCCCTCTACGAGCAGTACTTC. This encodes CASRFKQQSSGRALYEQYF.

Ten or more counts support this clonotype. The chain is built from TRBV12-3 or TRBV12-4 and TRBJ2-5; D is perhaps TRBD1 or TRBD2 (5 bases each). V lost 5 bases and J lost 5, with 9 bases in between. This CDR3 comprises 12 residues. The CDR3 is CASSPWGETQYF. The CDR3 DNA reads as TGTGCCAGCAGTCCCTGGGGGGAGACCCAGTACTTC.

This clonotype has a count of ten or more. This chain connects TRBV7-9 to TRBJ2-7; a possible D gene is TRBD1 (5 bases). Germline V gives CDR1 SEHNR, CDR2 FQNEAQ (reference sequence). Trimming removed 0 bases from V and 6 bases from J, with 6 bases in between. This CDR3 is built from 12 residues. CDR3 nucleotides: TGTGCCAGCAGCTTAGCAGGGGCCGAGCAGTACTTC. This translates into CASSLAGAEQYF.

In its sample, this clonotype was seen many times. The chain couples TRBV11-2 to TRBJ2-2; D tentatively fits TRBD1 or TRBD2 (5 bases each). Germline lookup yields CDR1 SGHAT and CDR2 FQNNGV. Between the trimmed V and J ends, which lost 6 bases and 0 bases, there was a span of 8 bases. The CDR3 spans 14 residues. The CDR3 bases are TGTGCCAGCAGGTCGGGGCCGAACACCGGGGAGCTGTTTTTT. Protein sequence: CASRSGPNTGELFF.

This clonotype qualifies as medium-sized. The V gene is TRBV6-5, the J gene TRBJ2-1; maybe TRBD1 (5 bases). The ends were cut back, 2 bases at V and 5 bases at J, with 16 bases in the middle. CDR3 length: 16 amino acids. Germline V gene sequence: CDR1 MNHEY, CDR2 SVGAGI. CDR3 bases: TGTGCCAGCAGTTACGGTCTGGACACTTGGCACAATGAGCAGTTCTTC. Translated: CASSYGLDTWHNEQFF.

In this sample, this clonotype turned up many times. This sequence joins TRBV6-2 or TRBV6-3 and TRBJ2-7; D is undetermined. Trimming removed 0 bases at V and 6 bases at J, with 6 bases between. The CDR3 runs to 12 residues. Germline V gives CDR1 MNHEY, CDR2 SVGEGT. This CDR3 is CASSYSNPEQYF. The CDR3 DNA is TGTGCCAGCAGTTACTCGAATCCCGAGCAGTACTTC.

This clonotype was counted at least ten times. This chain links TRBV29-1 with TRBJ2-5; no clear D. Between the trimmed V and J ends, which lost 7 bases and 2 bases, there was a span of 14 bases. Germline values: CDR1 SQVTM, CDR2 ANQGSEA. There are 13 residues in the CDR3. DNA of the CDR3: TGCAGCGCGTCGAAGGGTTTACAAGAGACCCAGTACTTC. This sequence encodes CSASKGLQETQYF.

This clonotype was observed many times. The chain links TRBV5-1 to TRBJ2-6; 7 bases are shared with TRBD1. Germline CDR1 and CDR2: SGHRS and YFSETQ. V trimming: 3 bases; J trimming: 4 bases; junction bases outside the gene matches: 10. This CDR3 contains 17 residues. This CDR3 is CASSWTRQGSGANVLTF. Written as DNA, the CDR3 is TGCGCCAGCAGCTGGACCCGACAGGGCTCCGGGGCCAACGTCCTGACTTTC.

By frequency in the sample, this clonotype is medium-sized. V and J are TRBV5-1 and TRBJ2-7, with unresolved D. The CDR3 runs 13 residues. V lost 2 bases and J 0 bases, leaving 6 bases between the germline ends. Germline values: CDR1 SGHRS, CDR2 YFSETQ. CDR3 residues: CASSFGGSYEQYF. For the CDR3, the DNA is TGCGCCAGCAGCTTTGGCGGCTCCTACGAGCAGTACTTC.

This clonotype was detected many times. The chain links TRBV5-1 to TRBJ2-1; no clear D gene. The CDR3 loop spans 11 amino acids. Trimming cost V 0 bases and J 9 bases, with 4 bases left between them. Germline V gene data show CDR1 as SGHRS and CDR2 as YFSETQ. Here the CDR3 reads CASSLAIEQFF. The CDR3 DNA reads TGCGCCAGCAGCTTGGCCATTGAGCAGTTCTTC.